This T cell receptor beta chain was captured by sequencing in a study of T-cell reconstitution after alpha-beta-depleted transplantation in children. The study, taken as a whole, reports: The authors attributed T-cell counts and diversity one year after transplant mostly to newly produced T cells. It was reported that alpha-beta T cells came from several hundred expanded graft clones (about two months after transplant).

Note on this clonotype: The antigen is undetermined.

This CDR3 region has 13 residues. Germline values: CDR1 DFQATT, CDR2 SNEGSKA (reference sequence). After removal of 2 bases from V and 6 bases from J, the junction contained 5 bases not matched to a gene. It was with unique molecular identifiers that the TCRbeta library was prepared. MiXCR was run by TCRdb on the PCR reads, yielding one entry per CDR3 protein. The sample has under 150,000 distinct CDR3 sequences, about 9.6% seen once. The genes are TRBV20-1 and TRBJ2-3; TRBD2 matches 7 bases. The sample consisted of PBMCs, mostly from graft donor cells, taken 180 days after TCRalphabeta/CD19-depleted stem cell transplant. This clonotype originated in a girl less than two years old who had a stem cell transplant for combined immunodeficiency, so the T cells may come from the graft donor. The CDR3 DNA is TGCAGTGCTAGAACGCGGGGGTCGGATACGCAGTATTTT. The encoded protein is CSARTRGSDTQYF.